The clone carrying this T cell receptor beta chain was detected ten times or more. The record originates from a study of identical twins. MiXCR, applied by TCRdb to the 5' RACE reads, yields one record per CDR3 protein. This table has about 890,000 distinct CDR3 sequences, approximately 13% appearing once. The CDR3 has 13 amino acids. V lost 6 bases and J lost 2, with 10 bases in between. The same sample was also used in a study of yellow fever vaccine responses in identical twins.

Material: PBMCs. The source of this sequence is a woman between 18 and 30 years old in good health. This chain links TRBV12-3 or TRBV12-4 with TRBJ2-5; tentatively, D is TRBD1 (6 bases). As DNA, the CDR3 is TGTGCCAGCAGCCGGGACACTCAAGAGACCCAGTACTTC. Translated: CASSRDTQETQYF.